This TCR beta chain was retrieved from a study of blood T cell repertoires in COVID-19. Using immunoSEQ multiplex PCR, the repertoire was profiled, and TCRdb retains in-frame clones only, with some absent. The repertoire holds over 200,000 clones, with about 86% as singletons. Clinical histories supplied by participants themselves formed the basis of cohort assignment. This clone was seen a single time. Material for sequencing was PBMCs or T cells enriched from blood (not recorded which). This clonotype was obtained from a woman in her forties or fifties in a cohort exposed to, infected with or recovered from COVID-19 (not recorded which).

This chain's CDR3 is CAATASADTQYF. The DNA for the CDR3 is TGTGCCGCTACAGCTTCGGCAGATACGCAGTATTTT. This chain links TRBV30 with TRBJ2-3; no definite D call. The germline V gene has CDR1 GTSNPN and CDR2 SVGIG (reference sequence). The ends were cut back, 8 bases at V and 4 bases at J, with 13 bases in the middle. This CDR3 has 12 amino acids.